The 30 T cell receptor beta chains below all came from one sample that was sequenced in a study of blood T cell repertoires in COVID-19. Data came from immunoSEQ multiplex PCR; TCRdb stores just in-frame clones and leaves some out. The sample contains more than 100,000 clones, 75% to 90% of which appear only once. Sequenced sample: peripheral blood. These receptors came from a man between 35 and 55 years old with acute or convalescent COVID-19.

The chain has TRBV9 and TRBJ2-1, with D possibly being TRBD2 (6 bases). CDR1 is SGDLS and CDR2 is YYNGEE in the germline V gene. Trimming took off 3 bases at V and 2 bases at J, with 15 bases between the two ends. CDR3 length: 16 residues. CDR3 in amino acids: CASSAGGRDPYNEQFF. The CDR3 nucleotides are TGTGCCAGCAGCGCTGGAGGGCGGGATCCCTACAATGAGCAGTTCTTC.

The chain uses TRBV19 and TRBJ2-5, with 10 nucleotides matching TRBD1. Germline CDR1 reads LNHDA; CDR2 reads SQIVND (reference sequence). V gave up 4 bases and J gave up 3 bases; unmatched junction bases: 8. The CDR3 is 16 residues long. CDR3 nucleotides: TGTGCCAGTAGTACACGGACAGGGGGGGGAAAAGAGACCCAGTACTTC. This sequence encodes CASSTRTGGGKETQYF.

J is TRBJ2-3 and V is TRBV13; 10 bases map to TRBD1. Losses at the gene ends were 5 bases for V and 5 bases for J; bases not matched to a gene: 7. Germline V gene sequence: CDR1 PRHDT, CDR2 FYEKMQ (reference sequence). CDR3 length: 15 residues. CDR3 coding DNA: TGTGCCAGCAGCCTCTGGGACAGGGGAGGAGATACGCAGTATTTT. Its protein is CASSLWDRGGDTQYF.

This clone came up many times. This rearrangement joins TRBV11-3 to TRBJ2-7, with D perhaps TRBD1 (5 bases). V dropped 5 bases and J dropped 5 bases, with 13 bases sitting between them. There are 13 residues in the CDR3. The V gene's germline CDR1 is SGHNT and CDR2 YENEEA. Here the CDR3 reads CASSRTSRDEQYF. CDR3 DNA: TGTGCCAGCAGCCGGACATCTAGGGACGAGCAGTACTTC. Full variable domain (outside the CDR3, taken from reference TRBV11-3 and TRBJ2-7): EAGVVQSPRYKIIEKKQPVAFWCNPISGHNTLYWYLQNLGQGPELLIRYENEEAVDDSQLPKDRFSAERLKGVDSTLKIQPAELGDSAVYLCASSRTSRDEQYFGPGTRLTVT.

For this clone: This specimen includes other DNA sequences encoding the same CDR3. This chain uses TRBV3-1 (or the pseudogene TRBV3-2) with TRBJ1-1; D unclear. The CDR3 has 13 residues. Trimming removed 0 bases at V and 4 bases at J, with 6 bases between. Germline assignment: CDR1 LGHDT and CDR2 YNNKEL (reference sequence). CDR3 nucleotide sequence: TGTGCCAGCAGCCAAGAGGGCCGCACTGAAGCTTTCTTT. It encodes CASSQEGRTEAFF.

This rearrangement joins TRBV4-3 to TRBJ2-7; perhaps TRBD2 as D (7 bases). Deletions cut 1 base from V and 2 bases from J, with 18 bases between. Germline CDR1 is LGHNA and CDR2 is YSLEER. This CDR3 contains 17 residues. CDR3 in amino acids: CASSQGPAGAKAYEQYF. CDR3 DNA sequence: TGCGCCAGCAGCCAAGGTCCCGCGGGGGCAAAGGCCTACGAGCAGTACTTC.

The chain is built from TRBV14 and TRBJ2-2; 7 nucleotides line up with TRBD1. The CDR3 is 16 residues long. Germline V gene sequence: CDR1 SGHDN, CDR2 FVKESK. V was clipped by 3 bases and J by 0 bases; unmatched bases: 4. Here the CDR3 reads CASSHRDSANTGELFF. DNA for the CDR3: TGTGCCAGCAGCCACCGGGACAGCGCGAACACCGGGGAGCTGTTTTTT.

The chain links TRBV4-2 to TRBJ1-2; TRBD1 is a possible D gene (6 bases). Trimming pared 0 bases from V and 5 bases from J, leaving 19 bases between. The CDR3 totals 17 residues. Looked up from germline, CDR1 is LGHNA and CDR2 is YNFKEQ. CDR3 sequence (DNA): TGTGCCAGCAGCCAAGATCAAGGGGGGGGGTCCTATTATGGCTACACCTTC. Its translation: CASSQDQGGGSYYGYTF.

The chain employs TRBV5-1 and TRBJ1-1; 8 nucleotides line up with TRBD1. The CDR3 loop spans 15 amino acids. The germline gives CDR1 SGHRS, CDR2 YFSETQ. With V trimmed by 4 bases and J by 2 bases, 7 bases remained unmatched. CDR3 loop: CASSPLQGANTEAFF. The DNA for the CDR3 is TGCGCCAGCAGCCCGCTGCAGGGGGCTAACACTGAAGCTTTCTTT.

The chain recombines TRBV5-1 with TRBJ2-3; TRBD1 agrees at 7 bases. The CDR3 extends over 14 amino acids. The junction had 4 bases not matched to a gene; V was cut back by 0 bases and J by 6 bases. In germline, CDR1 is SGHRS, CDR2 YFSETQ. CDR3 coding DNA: TGCGCCAGCAGCTTGGAGGGCAGGGGGGATACGCAGTATTTT. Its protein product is CASSLEGRGDTQYF.

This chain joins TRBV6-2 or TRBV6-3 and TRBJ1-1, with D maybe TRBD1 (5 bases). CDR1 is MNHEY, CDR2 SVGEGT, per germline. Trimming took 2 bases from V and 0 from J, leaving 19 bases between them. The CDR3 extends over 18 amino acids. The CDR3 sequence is CASSYTTQVILMNTEAFF. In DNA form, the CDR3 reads TGTGCCAGCAGTTACACCACACAGGTGATCCTCATGAACACTGAAGCTTTCTTT.

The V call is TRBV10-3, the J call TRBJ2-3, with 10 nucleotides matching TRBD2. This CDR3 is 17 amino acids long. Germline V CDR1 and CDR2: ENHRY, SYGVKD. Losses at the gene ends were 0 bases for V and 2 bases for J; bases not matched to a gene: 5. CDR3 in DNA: TGTGCCATCAGTGAGTCGACAAGCGGGGGGGCCACAGATACGCAGTATTTT. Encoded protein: CAISESTSGGATDTQYF.

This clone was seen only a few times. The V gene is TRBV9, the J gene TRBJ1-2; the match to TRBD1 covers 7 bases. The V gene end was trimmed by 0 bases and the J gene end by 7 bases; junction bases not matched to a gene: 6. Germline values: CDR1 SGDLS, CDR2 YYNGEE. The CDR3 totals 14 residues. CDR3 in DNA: TGTGCCAGCAGCGTAGATAATAGGGGGCTTGGCTACACCTTC. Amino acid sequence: CASSVDNRGLGYTF.

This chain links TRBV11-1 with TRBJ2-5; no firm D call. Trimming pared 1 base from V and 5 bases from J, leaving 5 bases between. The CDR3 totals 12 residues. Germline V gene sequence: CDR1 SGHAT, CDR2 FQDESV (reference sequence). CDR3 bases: TGTGCCAGCAGCTTAGATCGTGAGACCCAGTACTTC. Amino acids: CASSLDRETQYF.

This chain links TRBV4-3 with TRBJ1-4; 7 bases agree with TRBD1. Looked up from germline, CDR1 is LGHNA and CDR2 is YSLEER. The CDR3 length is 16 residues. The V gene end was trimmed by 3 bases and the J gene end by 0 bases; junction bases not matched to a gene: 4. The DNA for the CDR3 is TGCGCCAGCAGCCATCAGACAGGGCCAACTAATGAAAAACTGTTTTTT. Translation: CASSHQTGPTNEKLFF.

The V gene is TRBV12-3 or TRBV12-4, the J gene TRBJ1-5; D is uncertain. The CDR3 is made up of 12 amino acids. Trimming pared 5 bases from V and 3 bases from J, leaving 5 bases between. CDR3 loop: CASSGLNQPQHF. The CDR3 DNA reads TGTGCCAGCAGTGGCCTCAATCAGCCCCAGCATTTT.

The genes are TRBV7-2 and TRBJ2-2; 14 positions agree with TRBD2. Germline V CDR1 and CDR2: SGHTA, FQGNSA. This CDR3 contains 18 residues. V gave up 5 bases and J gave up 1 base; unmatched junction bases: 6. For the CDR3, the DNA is TGTGCCAGCAGCACCCACGGACTAGCGGGGGGGAACACCGGGGAGCTGTTTTTT. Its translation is CASSTHGLAGGNTGELFF.

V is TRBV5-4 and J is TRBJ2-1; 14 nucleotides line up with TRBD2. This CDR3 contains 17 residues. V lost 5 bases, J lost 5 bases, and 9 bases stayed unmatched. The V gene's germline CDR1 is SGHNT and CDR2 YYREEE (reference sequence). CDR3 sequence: CASRKTSGGAYHNEQFF. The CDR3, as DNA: TGTGCCAGCAGGAAGACTAGCGGGGGGGCCTACCACAATGAGCAGTTCTTC.

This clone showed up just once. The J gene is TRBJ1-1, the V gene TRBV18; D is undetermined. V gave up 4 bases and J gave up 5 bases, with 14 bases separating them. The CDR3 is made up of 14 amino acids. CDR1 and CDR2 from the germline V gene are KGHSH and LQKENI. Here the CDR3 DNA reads TGTGCCAGCTCACTCCGACCCCCGAGGACTGAAGCTTTCTTT. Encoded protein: CASSLRPPRTEAFF.

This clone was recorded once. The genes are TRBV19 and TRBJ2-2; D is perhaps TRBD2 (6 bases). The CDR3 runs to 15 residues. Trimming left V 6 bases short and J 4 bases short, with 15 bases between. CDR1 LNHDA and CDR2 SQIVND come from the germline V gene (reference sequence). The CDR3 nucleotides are TGTGCCAGTAGGGGCCCGGGACTCACCACCGGGGAGCTGTTTTTT. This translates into CASRGPGLTTGELFF.

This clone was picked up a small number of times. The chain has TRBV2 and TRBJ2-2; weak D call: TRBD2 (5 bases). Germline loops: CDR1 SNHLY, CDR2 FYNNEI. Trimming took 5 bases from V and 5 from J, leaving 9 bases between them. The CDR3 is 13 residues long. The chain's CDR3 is CASSPTSTGELFF. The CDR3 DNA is TGTGCCAGCAGTCCTACTAGTACCGGGGAGCTGTTTTTT.

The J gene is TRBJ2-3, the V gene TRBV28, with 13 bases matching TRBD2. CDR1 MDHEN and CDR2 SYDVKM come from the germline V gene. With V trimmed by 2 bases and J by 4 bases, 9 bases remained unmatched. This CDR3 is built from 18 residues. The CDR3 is CASSLTGLAGAKSDTQYF. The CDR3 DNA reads TGTGCCAGCAGTTTAACCGGACTAGCGGGGGCGAAATCAGATACGCAGTATTTT.

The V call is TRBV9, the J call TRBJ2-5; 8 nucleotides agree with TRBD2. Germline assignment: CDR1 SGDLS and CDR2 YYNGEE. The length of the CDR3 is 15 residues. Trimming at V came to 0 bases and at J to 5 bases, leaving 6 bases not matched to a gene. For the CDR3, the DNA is TGTGCCAGCAGCGTAGACGGGGGGGCCATCGAGACCCAGTACTTC. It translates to CASSVDGGAIETQYF.

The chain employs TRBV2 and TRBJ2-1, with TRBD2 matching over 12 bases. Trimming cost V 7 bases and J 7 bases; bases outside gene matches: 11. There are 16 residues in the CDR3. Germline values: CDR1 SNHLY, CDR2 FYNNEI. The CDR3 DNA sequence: TGTGCCAGCATTCTAGCGGGAGGGCCCCCATGGAATGAGCAGTTCTTC. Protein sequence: CASILAGGPPWNEQFF.

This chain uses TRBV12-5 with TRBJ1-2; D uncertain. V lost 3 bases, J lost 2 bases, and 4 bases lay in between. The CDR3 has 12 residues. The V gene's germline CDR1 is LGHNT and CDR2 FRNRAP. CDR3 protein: CASGFVNYGYTF. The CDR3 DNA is TGTGCTAGTGGTTTCGTCAACTATGGCTACACCTTC.

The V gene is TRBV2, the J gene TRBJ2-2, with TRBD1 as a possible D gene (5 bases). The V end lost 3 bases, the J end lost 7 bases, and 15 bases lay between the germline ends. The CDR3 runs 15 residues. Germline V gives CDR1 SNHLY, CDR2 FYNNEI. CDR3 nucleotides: TGTGCCAGCAGTGAGCAGGGAAGAGCGAACGGGGAGCTGTTTTTT. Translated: CASSEQGRANGELFF.

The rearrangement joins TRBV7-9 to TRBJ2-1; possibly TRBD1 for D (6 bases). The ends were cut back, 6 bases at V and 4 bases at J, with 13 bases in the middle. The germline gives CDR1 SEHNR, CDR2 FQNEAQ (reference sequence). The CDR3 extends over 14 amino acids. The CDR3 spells CASSPRQEYNEQFF. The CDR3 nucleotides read TGTGCCAGCAGTCCCAGACAGGAATACAATGAGCAGTTCTTC.

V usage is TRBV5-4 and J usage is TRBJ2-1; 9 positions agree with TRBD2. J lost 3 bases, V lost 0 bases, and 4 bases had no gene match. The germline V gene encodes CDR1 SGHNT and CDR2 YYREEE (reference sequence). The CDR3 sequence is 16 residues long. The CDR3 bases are TGTGCCAGCAGCTTGGTGACTAGCGGATTCTACAATGAGCAGTTCTTC. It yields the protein CASSLVTSGFYNEQFF.

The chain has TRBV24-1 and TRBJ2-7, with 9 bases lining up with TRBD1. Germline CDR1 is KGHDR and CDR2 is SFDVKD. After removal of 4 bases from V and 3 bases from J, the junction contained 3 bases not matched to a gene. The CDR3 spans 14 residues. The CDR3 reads CATSDSDRGYEQYF. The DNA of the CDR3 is TGTGCCACCAGTGACTCGGACAGGGGCTACGAGCAGTACTTC.

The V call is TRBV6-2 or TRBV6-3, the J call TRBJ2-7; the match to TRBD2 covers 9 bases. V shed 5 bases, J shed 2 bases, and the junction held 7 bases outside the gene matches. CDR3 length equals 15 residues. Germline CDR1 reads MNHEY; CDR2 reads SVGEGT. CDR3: CASSTGLAFTYEQYF. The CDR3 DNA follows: TGTGCCAGCAGTACGGGACTAGCATTTACCTACGAGCAGTACTTC.